This T cell receptor beta chain comes out of a study of Ad26.COV2.S vaccination and SARS-CoV-2 variants (dated by TCRdb to about 2021). Background for the entire study: TCRbeta repertoire sequencing was used to assess the specificity and breadth of SARS-CoV-2-reactive T cell receptors after Ad26.COV2.S vaccination. The TCR-sequenced set comprised about 32 samples: around 20 Ad26.COV2.S vaccine recipients, 5 placebo recipients and 8 SARS-CoV-2 convalescent individuals.

Points on this clone: What antigen it recognizes has not been identified. Qualities for individual bases were not recorded, and no much larger clone is one base off.

TCRbeta CDR3 regions were sequenced with the immunoSEQ Assay. After extraction, genomic DNA underwent amplification by bias-controlled multiplex PCR, followed by high-throughput sequencing. In the authors' own workflow: Collapsing and filtering of sequences were performed to quantify the absolute abundance of each unique TCRbeta CDR3 region. T cell fraction was estimated by normalizing TCRbeta template counts to usable DNA, with usable DNA measured through amplification of reference genes found in all nucleated cells. Repertoire TCRs were annotated as SARS-CoV-2-specific by exact matching of V gene, CDR3 amino acid sequence and J gene to a known reactive TCR set. MIRA supplied the reference SARS-CoV-2 TCR set, which was filtered for enrichment in COVID-19-positive ImmuneCODE repertoires so that public or cross-reactive TCRs were removed. Using the MIRA antigens, annotated TCRs were further analysed by specific ORF or by position within an ORF. Breadth was defined as annotated unique rearrangements over total unique productive rearrangements; depth was the summed frequency of those rearrangements. Two-sided Wilcoxon rank-sum tests were used to compare TCR breadth between groups. TCRdb retrieved this table from immuneACCESS and kept in-frame rearrangements only. Not all clones are present; in checked studies, unresolved V genes account for under half, and no reason is known for the remainder. V, J and clone size are those of that table, while D and trimming were read from the DNA. This sample comprises about 350,000 clones, about 92% of them detected only once. The ten largest make up 3.5% to 4.5% of the sample.

Overall results and qualifications from the work: Ad26.COV2.S recipients had higher spike-specific TCR breadth than placebo recipients (P = 0.0014). The authors noted that total T cell responses may have been underestimated by the TCR breadth and depth analyses. After vaccination, substantial breadth of spike-specific CD8+ and CD4+ T cell responses was reported. Vaccine and placebo recipients had comparable non-spike TCR breadth, which fits with the vaccine containing only spike.

Spanning cysteine to phenylalanine, the CDR3 consists of 16 amino acids. CDR3 DNA only is kept here, 48 bases in frame from base 1. Trimming at the junction amounts to 2 bases on V and 2 bases on J, and the germline ends lie 15 bases apart. From the germline V gene (reference sequence), CDR1 is LNHDA and CDR2 is SQIVND. This sample's time point label indicates: individuals recovered from natural SARS-CoV-2 infection. This TCR came from a human donor who had recovered from COVID-19. Rearrangement joined TRBV19 to TRBJ1-1; TRBD1 is a possible D gene, resting on 5 matching bases. The sample consisted of peripheral blood, taken after recovery from COVID-19. This receptor carries the CDR3 CASSIIWGDDNTEAFF. Read as DNA, the sequence is TGTGCCAGTAGTATAATCTGGGGCGACGATAACACTGAAGCTTTCTTT. The full variable domain, completed from the reference TRBV19 and TRBJ1-1 proteins outside the CDR3, reads DGGITQSPKYLFRKEGQNVTLSCEQNLNHDAMYWYRQDPGQGLRLIYYSQIVNDFQKGDIAEGYSVSREKKESFPLTVTSAQKNPTAFYLCASSIIWGDDNTEAFFGQGTRLTVV.